The 22 T cell receptor beta chains given below trace back to one sample, sequenced in a study of blood T cell repertoires in COVID-19. Data came from immunoSEQ multiplex PCR; TCRdb stores just in-frame clones and leaves some out. The sample contains 250,000 to 300,000 clones, around 82% of which appear only once. Sequencing used PBMCs or T cells enriched from blood (not recorded which). The receptors were gathered from a man between 50 and 59 years old who had recovered from COVID-19.

The chain joins TRBV29-1 to TRBJ2-7; D is uncertain. The V and J ends lost 2 bases and 0 bases respectively, with 5 bases between them. The CDR3 loop spans 12 amino acids. Germline V gene data show CDR1 as SQVTM and CDR2 as ANQGSEA. Written as DNA, the CDR3 is TGCAGCGTTGAATACATCTCCTACGAGCAGTACTTC. This sequence encodes CSVEYISYEQYF.

This chain links TRBV27 with TRBJ2-3, with 8 bases aligning to TRBD2. The CDR3 length is 13 residues. CDR1 and CDR2 from the germline V gene are MNHEY and SMNVEV (reference sequence). Unmatched junction bases numbered 9, after V lost 10 bases and J lost 6 bases. The CDR3 here is CAIPGGGRDTQYF. The CDR3 bases are TGTGCCATCCCCGGCGGGGGGCGCGATACGCAGTATTTT.

J is TRBJ2-6 and V is TRBV5-6; D ambiguous. Germline V lookup: CDR1 SGHDT, CDR2 YYEEEE. This CDR3 comprises 15 residues. V was trimmed by 2 bases and J by 0 bases, leaving 6 bases between them. The CDR3 nucleotides read TGTGCCAGCAGCTTTCGCGGCTCTGGGGCCAACGTCCTGACTTTC. Amino acid sequence: CASSFRGSGANVLTF.

The chain is built from TRBV6-6 and TRBJ2-1; possibly TRBD2 for D (6 bases). Germline CDR1 and CDR2: MNHNY and SVGAGI (reference sequence). The CDR3 is 14 residues long. Deletions cut 4 bases from V and 8 bases from J, with 15 bases between. This CDR3 reads CASSSLPVADEQFF. As DNA, the CDR3 is TGTGCCAGCAGTTCCCTCCCGGTAGCGGATGAGCAGTTCTTC.

V gene TRBV18 combines with J gene TRBJ2-3; 8 bases align to TRBD2. Germline CDR1 is KGHSH and CDR2 is LQKENI. The CDR3 consists of 15 residues. V gave up 3 bases and J gave up 3 bases; unmatched junction bases: 5. The CDR3 DNA sequence: TGTGCCAGCTCACCGAGAAGCGGGGGAACAGATACGCAGTATTTT. This codes for CASSPRSGGTDTQYF.

This sequence joins TRBV10-3 and TRBJ2-7; 12 bases agree with TRBD2. J gave up 0 bases and V 4 bases, and 1 base lay outside the gene matches. Germline V gene sequence: CDR1 ENHRY, CDR2 SYGVKD. This CDR3 has 15 amino acids. The CDR3 sequence: CAISGTSGNSYEQYF. CDR3 sequence (DNA): TGTGCCATCAGTGGGACTAGCGGGAACTCCTACGAGCAGTACTTC.

This rearrangement joins TRBV7-2 to TRBJ2-7; 10 bases are shared with TRBD1. The CDR3 consists of 14 residues. V was pared by 5 bases and J by 12 bases, with 13 bases of the junction left unmatched. CDR1 SGHTA and CDR2 FQGNSA come from the germline V gene. The chain's CDR3 is CASSVDWDRGQRYF. The CDR3 bases are TGTGCCAGCAGCGTCGATTGGGACAGGGGACAACGGTACTTC.

The V call is TRBV7-2, the J call TRBJ1-5, with TRBD1 identical over 7 bases. The germline gives CDR1 SGHTA, CDR2 FQGNSA. The trim removed 1 base at V and 10 bases at J, leaving 10 bases unmatched. The CDR3 spans 15 residues. In DNA, the CDR3 is TGTGCCAGCAGCTTAGTCCCAGGGGGTAATCGACCCCAGCATTTT. Translation: CASSLVPGGNRPQHF.

The chain joins TRBV4-1 to TRBJ1-1; 9 nucleotides agree with TRBD1. CDR1 and CDR2 (germline): MGHRA, YSYEKL. The CDR3 extends over 17 amino acids. V shed 3 bases and J 3 bases; nucleotides not matched to a gene: 11. The CDR3 is CASSQESTGGLYTEAFF. The CDR3 DNA sequence: TGCGCCAGCAGCCAGGAATCTACAGGGGGCCTCTACACTGAAGCTTTCTTT.

CDR3 sequence: CASSYGQGPYEQYF. CDR3 coding DNA: TGTGCCAGCAGCTACGGACAGGGGCCTTACGAGCAGTACTTC. The chain carries TRBV7-3 and TRBJ2-7; 9 bases are shared with TRBD1. The V segment lost 4 bases and the J segment 4 bases; nucleotides outside the gene matches: 5. The CDR3 totals 14 residues. Germline lookup yields CDR1 SGHTA and CDR2 FQGTGA. Drawing the rest from reference TRBV7-3 and TRBJ2-7, the complete variable domain is GAGVSQTPSNKVTEKGKYVELRCDPISGHTALYWYRQSLGQGPEFLIYFQGTGAADDSGLPNDRFFAVRPEGSVSTLKIQRTERGDSAVYLCASSYGQGPYEQYFGPGTRLTVT.

The chain joins TRBV5-1 to TRBJ2-2; perhaps TRBD1 as D (5 bases). Trimming cost V 1 base and J 4 bases, with 11 bases left between them. Germline loops: CDR1 SGHRS, CDR2 YFSETQ. The CDR3 is made up of 15 amino acids. DNA for the CDR3: TGCGCCAGCAGCTTGAAGGGGCAGGGCACCGGGGAGCTGTTTTTT. Translating it yields CASSLKGQGTGELFF.

The V gene is TRBV11-3, the J gene TRBJ2-7, with 7 bases matching TRBD1. Germline CDR1 and CDR2: SGHNT and YENEEA. J gave up 5 bases and V 5 bases, and 21 bases lay outside the gene matches. This CDR3 has 18 amino acids. The CDR3 protein is CASSPRSLRGGFNNEQYF. As DNA, the CDR3 is TGTGCCAGCAGCCCCCGTAGTCTTCGAGGGGGCTTCAACAACGAGCAGTACTTC. Filled out from reference TRBV11-3 and TRBJ2-7, the complete variable domain reads EAGVVQSPRYKIIEKKQPVAFWCNPISGHNTLYWYLQNLGQGPELLIRYENEEAVDDSQLPKDRFSAERLKGVDSTLKIQPAELGDSAVYLCASSPRSLRGGFNNEQYFGPGTRLTVT.

This clone was seen once. The rearrangement joins TRBV30 to TRBJ2-1; D is possibly TRBD2 (7 bases). The CDR3 has 15 amino acids. V was shortened by 5 bases and J by 2 bases, with 16 bases between the two germline ends. CDR1 and CDR2 from the germline V gene are GTSNPN and SVGIG (reference sequence). For the CDR3, the DNA is TGTGCCTGGGTGACACCGGGGGGCACCTACAATGAGCAGTTCTTC. Encoded protein: CAWVTPGGTYNEQFF.

The chain employs TRBV5-1 and TRBJ1-2; D is ambiguous. Germline V gene data show CDR1 as SGHRS and CDR2 as YFSETQ. Trimming cost V 2 bases and J 0 bases, with 11 bases left between them. The CDR3 contains 15 residues. CDR3 loop: CASSLSGRTNYGYTF. The CDR3 DNA is TGCGCCAGCAGCTTATCCGGGAGGACTAACTATGGCTACACCTTC.

This clone was recorded a few times. This chain links TRBV7-8 with TRBJ1-5; 8 bases match TRBD1. V trimming: 5 bases; J trimming: 6 bases; junction bases outside the gene matches: 6. Germline V gives CDR1 SGHVS, CDR2 FQNEAQ. CDR3 length: 14 residues. The chain's CDR3 is CASSPGGGSQPQHF. The CDR3, as DNA: TGTGCCAGCAGCCCAGGGGGCGGTAGTCAGCCCCAGCATTTT. Looking up the rest from reference TRBV7-8 and TRBJ1-5 gives the full variable domain: GAGVSQSPRYKVAKRGQDVALRCDPISGHVSLFWYQQALGQGPEFLTYFQNEAQLDKSGLPSDRFFAERPEGSVSTLKIQRTQQEDSAVYLCASSPGGGSQPQHFGDGTRLSIL.

There are a few counts of this clone. This chain joins TRBV5-1 and TRBJ2-1, with D maybe TRBD1 (6 bases). The germline V gene encodes CDR1 SGHRS and CDR2 YFSETQ. The CDR3 consists of 15 residues. Trimming took off 6 bases at V and 5 bases at J, with 18 bases between the two ends. The CDR3 bases are TGCGCCAGCACCGCGATCGGCTCAGGGGACAATGAGCAGTTCTTC. Amino acids: CASTAIGSGDNEQFF.

This clone was seen only once. The chain combines TRBV7-2 with TRBJ2-7; 8 bases agree with TRBD1. V shed 1 base, J shed 0 bases, and the junction held 5 bases outside the gene matches. This CDR3 region has 16 residues. Germline V gives CDR1 SGHTA, CDR2 FQGNSA. CDR3 in amino acids: CASSLDHGQGSYEQYF. In DNA form, the CDR3 reads TGTGCCAGCAGCTTAGATCACGGACAGGGCTCCTACGAGCAGTACTTC.

This chain joins TRBV7-9 and TRBJ1-2, with D perhaps matching TRBD1 (5 bases). The CDR3 extends over 16 amino acids. CDR1 and CDR2 from the germline V gene are SEHNR and FQNEAQ (reference sequence). V was pared by 6 bases and J by 5 bases, with 22 bases between. CDR3 nucleotides: TGTGCCAGCAGTCCCAGCGGGGCAGGGAATTATTATGGCTACACCTTC. It codes for CASSPSGAGNYYGYTF.

The chain employs TRBV18 and TRBJ1-4; a possible D gene is TRBD1 (5 bases). V lost 3 bases and J 6 bases, leaving 11 bases between the germline ends. The CDR3 loop spans 14 amino acids. Germline values: CDR1 KGHSH, CDR2 LQKENI. Here the CDR3 reads CASSPSLGDEKLFF. The DNA for the CDR3 is TGTGCCAGCTCACCGTCCTTAGGGGATGAAAAACTGTTTTTT.

The chain combines TRBV15 with TRBJ2-7, with TRBD1 matching over 8 bases. CDR1 and CDR2 (germline): LNHNV, YYDKDF (reference sequence). V shed 3 bases, J shed 3 bases, and the junction held 7 bases outside the gene matches. This CDR3 spans 15 amino acids. The chain's CDR3 is CATSSPDRANYEQYF. CDR3 nucleotide sequence: TGTGCCACCAGCAGCCCGGACAGGGCAAACTACGAGCAGTACTTC.

The chain joins TRBV10-3 to TRBJ2-1; possible D gene TRBD2, 5 bases. The germline V and J ends were trimmed by 4 bases and 8 bases, with 12 bases remaining between them. In germline, CDR1 is ENHRY, CDR2 SYGVKD. The CDR3 contains 13 residues. CDR3 sequence (DNA): TGTGCCATCAGTGGATGGACGCGGGATGAGCAGTTCTTC. Its translation: CAISGWTRDEQFF.

The chain is built from TRBV24-1 and TRBJ2-1; D unresolved. V was pared by 5 bases and J by 8 bases, with 6 bases between. This CDR3 is 11 amino acids long. Germline V lookup: CDR1 KGHDR, CDR2 SFDVKD. CDR3 sequence reads: CATSGEDEQFF. The CDR3 DNA is TGTGCCACCAGTGGAGAAGATGAGCAGTTCTTC.